Sequencing of this T cell receptor (beta chain) was carried out in a study of CXCR3-negative and CXCR3-positive naive CD8 T cells. Study context: Per-library TRB read counts averaged about 1.5 +/- 0.3 million, adding up to around 140 million in total.

Regarding the study as a whole: Naive subsets were similarly diverse, while memory CD8+ repertoires were much less diverse.

A note on this clonotype: Its specificity is unknown.

With UMI labels, 5' RACE was used to prepare the TRB cDNA libraries. From its re-call of the 5' RACE reads, TCRdb lists each CDR3 protein once, without DNA. The repertoire table contains about 130,000 distinct CDR3 sequences. The V gene's germline CDR1 is LGHNA and CDR2 YSLEER. The CDR3 covers 15 residues. This TCR derives from a human donor in good health. Some clones in this sample may be carry-over from other donors' samples. The specimen was naive CXCR3- CD8+ T cells from blood. Subset defined: CD45RO-CCR7+CD27+CD95- naive CD8+ T cells lacking CXCR3 (TNR3-). The V and J genes are TRBV4-3 and TRBJ2-1; there is no DNA to check the TCRdb D call of TRBD2. The CDR3 loop reads CASSPSLAIYNEQFF.